These 10 T cell receptor beta chains originate from one sample sequenced in a study of molecular identifiers for immune sequencing clone quantification. TCRdb reprocessed the PCR reads via MiXCR and lists one record per CDR3 protein. This sample carries approximately 670,000 distinct CDR3 sequences, just under 20% of them seen once, and the ten largest clones take under 0.95%. Sample: naive CD8+ T cells from blood, with Jurkat cell RNA spiked in. Subset given: FACS-sorted CD8+CD4-CCR7+CD45RA+ naive T cells. Source of these receptors: a human donor in good health. Some libraries in this study had Jurkat cell RNA spiked in.

The table lists this clonotype with many counts. V and J are TRBV7-8 and TRBJ1-1, with D tentatively TRBD1 (5 bases). V lost 4 bases and J lost 7, with 16 bases in between. Germline V gene sequence: CDR1 SGHVS, CDR2 FQNEAQ. This CDR3 region has 14 residues. Here the CDR3 reads CASSSSGTMGEAFF. CDR3 bases: TGTGCCAGCAGCTCCTCCGGGACGATGGGTGAAGCTTTCTTT.

This clonotype was seen many times. The chain has TRBV5-6 and TRBJ2-5, with 7 bases aligning to TRBD1. The germline gives CDR1 SGHDT, CDR2 YYEEEE. J was trimmed by 2 bases and V by 5 bases; bases with no gene match: 6. CDR3 length: 14 amino acids. CDR3 DNA: TGTGCCAGCAGTCCGGGACAGCTACAAGAGACCCAGTACTTC. Residues: CASSPGQLQETQYF.

This chain links TRBV7-6 with TRBJ2-2, with a tentative D call TRBD2 (5 bases). This CDR3 spans 16 amino acids. The germline V and J ends were trimmed by 1 base and 2 bases, with 11 bases remaining between them. Germline V gives CDR1 SGHVS, CDR2 FNYEAQ. As DNA, the CDR3 is TGTGCCAGCAGCTTAGTGACTGGGAGCAACACCGGGGAGCTGTTTTTT. Its protein is CASSLVTGSNTGELFF.

This clonotype was picked up many times. DNA for the CDR3: TGTGCCAGCAGTACAATTAGCAATCAGCCCCAGCATTTT. Encoded protein: CASSTISNQPQHF. The chain links TRBV27 to TRBJ1-5; D is unclear. Per the germline V gene, CDR1 is MNHEY and CDR2 is SMNVEV (reference sequence). Trimming stripped 5 bases from V and 0 bases from J, with 5 bases between. CDR3 length equals 13 residues.

Concerning this clonotype: With a much larger clone just one base away, this may be a read error. The CDR3 carries no conserved terminal phenylalanine or tryptophan, so it likely arises from a read error. The chain combines TRBV20-1 with TRBJ2-7, with D possibly being TRBD2 (5 bases). Trimming left V 4 bases short and J 3 bases short, with 7 bases between. The CDR3 is 11 residues long. Germline V gives CDR1 DFQATT, CDR2 SNEGSKA (reference sequence). The CDR3 sequence: CSANGDYEQYL. CDR3 bases: TGCAGTGCTAACGGGGACTACGAGCAGTACCTC.

This clonotype was observed many times. The chain carries TRBV4-1 and TRBJ2-1, with D perhaps matching TRBD2 (5 bases). The CDR3 is made up of 16 amino acids. From germline, CDR1 is MGHRA and CDR2 YSYEKL. Trimming pared 0 bases from V and 7 bases from J, leaving 16 bases between. The CDR3 DNA reads as TGCGCCAGCAGCCAAGACGGGGTTTTATCTGTTAATGAGCAGTTCTTC. This encodes CASSQDGVLSVNEQFF.

This clonotype was observed many times. The chain employs TRBV30 and TRBJ1-1, with D uncertain. The CDR3 covers 13 residues. The V gene lost 2 bases and the J gene lost 3 bases, with 10 bases spanning the gap. CDR1 is GTSNPN and CDR2 is SVGIG in the germline V gene (reference sequence). CDR3 region: CAWSPDRHTEAFF. The CDR3 nucleotides read TGTGCCTGGAGTCCGGACCGGCACACTGAAGCTTTCTTT. Combining the CDR3 with reference TRBV30 and TRBJ1-1 gives the whole variable domain SQTIHQWPATLVQPVGSPLSLECTVEGTSNPNLYWYRQAAGRGLQLLFYSVGIGQISSEVPQNLSASRPQDRQFILSSKKLLLSDSGFYLCAWSPDRHTEAFFGQGTRLTVV.

Many counts were recorded for this clonotype. The V gene is TRBV24-1, the J gene TRBJ2-3; D is unresolved. Germline V gene data show CDR1 as KGHDR and CDR2 as SFDVKD. Trimming stripped 2 bases from V and 0 bases from J, with 11 bases between. The CDR3 consists of 16 residues. CDR3 nucleotide sequence: TGTGCCACCAGTGATTCCCAGACCTATAGCACAGATACGCAGTATTTT. This codes for CATSDSQTYSTDTQYF.

This clonotype was observed at least ten times. This rearrangement joins TRBV27 to TRBJ2-7; D is perhaps TRBD2 (6 bases). Trimming stripped 5 bases from V and 5 bases from J, with 13 bases between. CDR1 and CDR2 from the germline V gene are MNHEY and SMNVEV (reference sequence). The CDR3 is 13 amino acids. Here the CDR3 reads CASSPGVWHEQYF. DNA of the CDR3: TGTGCCAGCAGTCCGGGGGTCTGGCACGAGCAGTACTTC.

The chain recombines TRBV7-9 with TRBJ2-7; no clear D. The CDR3 totals 16 residues. V lost 1 base, J lost 3 bases, and 16 bases lay in between. CDR1 is SEHNR and CDR2 is FQNEAQ in the germline V gene (reference sequence). The CDR3 region has the DNA TGTGCCAGCAGCTTAGATTCCGGGCCCATACTCTACGAGCAGTACTTC. Its translation is CASSLDSGPILYEQYF.